Given below is one T cell receptor beta chain in context. The germline gives CDR1 SGHAT, CDR2 FQNNGV. The CDR3 runs 15 residues. V was clipped by 2 bases and J by 2 bases, with 12 bases between them. This sample is drawn from a study of blood T cell repertoires in COVID-19. Sequencing was performed with immunoSEQ multiplex PCR; in TCRdb, only in-frame clones are kept and a portion is missing. Of 20,000 to 25,000 clones in the sample, around 83% were seen once. The TCR was taken from a man between 65 and 85 years old with acute or convalescent COVID-19. The rearrangement joins TRBV11-2 to TRBJ1-1; TRBD1 is a possible D gene (6 bases). Sequencing was carried out using peripheral blood. CDR3 protein: CASSLTGRGNTEAFF. DNA of the CDR3: TGTGCCAGCAGCTTAACAGGCAGGGGCAACACTGAAGCTTTCTTT.